The table lists the clone carrying this T cell receptor beta chain with a count of one. Antigen specificity is unknown. The data were produced by immunoSEQ multiplex PCR, yet TCRdb's version contains in-frame clones alone and is incomplete. The sample has roughly 75,000 clones, just over 85% seen once; the top ten hold roughly 6%. The V gene lost 0 bases and the J gene lost 8 bases, with 9 bases spanning the gap. The length of the CDR3 is 13 residues. Germline lookup yields CDR1 SGHRS and CDR2 YFSETQ. These data originate in a study of OX40 agonist ivuxolimab in advanced cancers. The overall study: Patients enrolled in dose escalation were diagnosed with hepatocellular carcinoma, melanoma, renal cell or head and neck cancer. Overall study findings and caveats: More expanded clones were seen, on average, in CD8+ T cells than in CD4+.

The V call is TRBV5-1, the J call TRBJ2-1, with D uncertain. The source is an adult with an advanced solid tumor such as melanoma, head and neck, liver or kidney cancer. This material consisted of CD4+ or CD8+ T cells sorted from blood, taken in a trial of the OX40 agonist ivuxolimab. This CDR3 is CASSLATWDEQFF. CDR3 DNA: TGCGCCAGCAGCTTGGCGACCTGGGATGAGCAGTTCTTC.